A selection of T cell receptor beta chains follows, all from one sample in a study of cytomegalovirus exposure and HLA in healthy donors. Using immunoSEQ multiplex PCR, the repertoire was profiled, and TCRdb retains in-frame clones only, with some absent. The repertoire consists of about 100,000 clones, with around 62% occurring once and the leading ten covering 3.8%. Source material: PBMCs. These receptors were obtained from a man aged 30 to 39 in good health and CMV-seropositive. CDR3s include the opening cysteine and the closing phenylalanine or tryptophan. D genes are given only for firm matches. Size values are once, few and many counts, or a class for expanded clones, and some rows have none.

abundance	v_gene	d_gene	j_gene	CDR3nt	CDR3aa
NA	TRBV30	TRBD1	TRBJ2-3	TGTGCCTGCACCCACAGGGGGCGCACAGATACGCAGTATTTT	CACTHRGRTDTQYF
NA	TRBV4-1	TRBD1	TRBJ1-2	TGCGCCAGCAGCCAGCTAATCGGGACAGGAGGAGGCTACACCTTC	CASSQLIGTGGGYTF
NA	TRBV7-2	TRBD2	TRBJ2-3	TGTGCCAGCAGCCTCGGACTAGCGGCCACAGATACGCAGTATTTT	CASSLGLAATDTQYF
NA	TRBV2	TRBD2	TRBJ2-2	TGTGCCAGCAGTTTTACCGGGACTAGGTCCGCCGGGGAGCTGTTTTTT	CASSFTGTRSAGELFF
NA	TRBV21-1	NA	TRBJ1-1	TGTGCCAGCAGCGGACACCAGTTC	CASSGHQF
NA	TRBV23-1	TRBD1	TRBJ1-1	TGCGCCAGCACAATCGGACAGGGAACTGAAGCTTTCTTT	CASTIGQGTEAFF
few	TRBV2	NA	TRBJ1-2	TGTGCCAGCAGTGAAGGCAGAAACTATGGCTACACCTTC	CASSEGRNYGYTF
once	TRBV20-1	NA	TRBJ1-1	TGCAGTGCTAGGTTCGGCACTGAAGCTTTCTTT	CSARFGTEAFF
NA	TRBV5-1	NA	TRBJ2-3	TGCGCCAGCAGCCCGACCCCGGGGGTGCCAGATACGCAGTATTTT	CASSPTPGVPDTQYF
NA	TRBV5-1	NA	TRBJ1-6	TGCGCCAGCAGAGAGGAAGGGGATTCACCCCTCCACTTT	CASREEGDSPLHF
NA	TRBV21-1	NA	TRBJ2-7	TGTGCCAGCAGCAACGGCTTAGGACAGGGCCGAGCCTACGAGCAGTACTTC	CASSNGLGQGRAYEQYF
NA	TRBV7-2	NA	TRBJ1-3	TGTGCCAGCAGCCCCATAGTGGGCGGGGCGTCTGGAAACACCATATATTTT	CASSPIVGGASGNTIYF
NA	TRBV13	NA	TRBJ2-1	TGTGCCAGCAGCTTAAAACGGGATGAGCAGTTCTTC	CASSLKRDEQFF
NA	TRBV29-1	TRBD1	TRBJ2-5	TGCAGCGTTGAAGATTACAGGGGAGAGACCCAGTACTTC	CSVEDYRGETQYF
NA	TRBV7-9	TRBD2	TRBJ2-3	TGTGCCAGCAGCCACCCGGGGAGGGTTGGGGCAGATACGCAGTATTTT	CASSHPGRVGADTQYF
NA	TRBV10-3	TRBD2	TRBJ2-3	TGTGCCATCAGTGGGCAGCGGGAGGGCACAGATACGCAGTATTTT	CAISGQREGTDTQYF
once	TRBV19	NA	TRBJ2-3	TGTGCCAGTAGGCGGGTGGGGACAGATACGCAGTATTTT	CASRRVGTDTQYF
NA	TRBV4-1	TRBD1	TRBJ2-6	TGCGCCAGCAGCCAATCTTCCACTTCCGGGACAGGAGACTCTGGGGCCAACGTCCTGACTTTC	CASSQSSTSGTGDSGANVLTF
NA	TRBV6-1	NA	TRBJ1-1	TGTGCCAGCAGTGAAACCGGGGTCACTGAAGCTTTCTTT	CASSETGVTEAFF
once	TRBV5-1	TRBD1	TRBJ2-7	TGCGCCAGCAGCCCGGGACAGCTCGAGCAGTACTTC	CASSPGQLEQYF
NA	TRBV19	NA	TRBJ1-1	TGTGCCAGTAGTTGGGGGGTATCTGGGAACACTGAAGCTTTCTTT	CASSWGVSGNTEAFF
NA	TRBV9	TRBD2	TRBJ2-5	TGTGCCAGCAGCGTAGGGTGGACTAGCGGAGGGGAGACCCAGTACTTC	CASSVGWTSGGETQYF
NA	TRBV7-9	NA	TRBJ1-4	TGTGCCAGCAGCTTTCTCGCGGGGGGAGGCGAAAAACTGTTTTTT	CASSFLAGGGEKLFF
NA	TRBV7-9	NA	TRBJ2-7	TGTGCCAGCACCGAGGACGGGAGCTCCTACGAGCAGTACTTC	CASTEDGSSYEQYF
NA	TRBV7-9	NA	TRBJ1-1	TGTGCCAGCAGCTTGCAGGGAGGGACTGAAGCTTTCTTT	CASSLQGGTEAFF
NA	TRBV7-2	NA	TRBJ2-7	TGTGCCAGCAGCTTAGGTACCGGGGTCTACGAGCAGTACTTC	CASSLGTGVYEQYF
NA	TRBV2	TRBD2	TRBJ2-1	TGTGCCAGCACCATAGCGGGGGGAATTTACAATGAGCAGTTCTTC	CASTIAGGIYNEQFF
NA	TRBV6-1	NA	TRBJ2-7	TGTGCCAGCAGTGAAGGTCTAGTCGTGGGGCAGTACTTC	CASSEGLVVGQYF
NA	TRBV7-7	TRBD2	TRBJ2-5	TGTGCTAGCAGCTTATCCAGCGGGGGTTTTGAGACCCAGTACTTC	CASSLSSGGFETQYF
few	TRBV2	TRBD2	TRBJ2-3	TGTGCCAGCAGTGCATTAGGACTAGCGGGAACAGATACGCAGTATTTT	CASSALGLAGTDTQYF
NA	TRBV27	NA	TRBJ2-1	TGTGCCAGCAGTCTGATCAGGAATGAGCAGTTCTTC	CASSLIRNEQFF
NA	TRBV27	NA	TRBJ2-1	TGTGCCAGCAGTTTACAAGGTAGCCTGACCCGGGGCAATGAGCAGTTCTTC	CASSLQGSLTRGNEQFF
NA	TRBV2	NA	TRBJ2-3	TGTGCCAGCAGTGAATCATCGAGGACTGTCCCGTATTTT	CASSESSRTVPYF
NA	TRBV29-1	TRBD1	TRBJ1-6	TGCAGCGTCCGGGACAGGGATCTCTATAATTCACCCCTCCACTTT	CSVRDRDLYNSPLHF
NA	TRBV28	NA	TRBJ1-4	TGTGCCAGCGGCCAAGAGGGTGCAACTAATGAAAAACTGTTTTTT	CASGQEGATNEKLFF
NA	TRBV6-6	NA	TRBJ1-4	TGTGCCAGCAAAAGGGGGGGGACTAATGAAAAACTGTTTTTT	CASKRGGTNEKLFF
NA	TRBV6-4	NA	TRBJ2-3	TGTGCCAGCAGTGACTCGGCGGCGTCTACGCAGTATTTT	CASSDSAASTQYF
NA	TRBV6-4	TRBD1	TRBJ2-3	TGTGCCAGCCGACGACAGGGGTCAGATACGCAGTATTTT	CASRRQGSDTQYF
NA	TRBV2	TRBD1	TRBJ1-1	TGTGCCAGCAGTGAGGGGGGACAGCCGAACACTGAAGCTTTCTTT	CASSEGGQPNTEAFF
NA	TRBV2	NA	TRBJ1-1	TGTGCCAGCAGTGAAGTTTTAGCTGAAGCTTTCTTT	CASSEVLAEAFF
NA	TRBV19	NA	TRBJ1-4	TGTGCCAGTAGTGGCCATACAACTAATGAAAAACTGTTTTTT	CASSGHTTNEKLFF
NA	TRBV4-2	NA	TRBJ1-3	TGTGCCAGCAGCCAAGTTGGTGGAGGGTCGATTACTGGAAACACCATATATTTT	CASSQVGGGSITGNTIYF